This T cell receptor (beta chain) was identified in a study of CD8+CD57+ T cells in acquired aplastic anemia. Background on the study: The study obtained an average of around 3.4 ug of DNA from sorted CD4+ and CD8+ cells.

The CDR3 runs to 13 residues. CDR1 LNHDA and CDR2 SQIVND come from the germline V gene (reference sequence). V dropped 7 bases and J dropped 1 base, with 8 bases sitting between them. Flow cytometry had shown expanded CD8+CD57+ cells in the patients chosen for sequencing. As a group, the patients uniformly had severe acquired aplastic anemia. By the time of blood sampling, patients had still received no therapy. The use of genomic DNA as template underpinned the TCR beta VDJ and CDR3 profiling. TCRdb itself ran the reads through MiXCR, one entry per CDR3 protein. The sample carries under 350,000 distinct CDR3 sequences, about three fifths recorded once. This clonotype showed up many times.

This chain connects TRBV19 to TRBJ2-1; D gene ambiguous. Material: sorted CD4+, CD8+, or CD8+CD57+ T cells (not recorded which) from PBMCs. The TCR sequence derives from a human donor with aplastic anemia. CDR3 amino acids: CASNPGSYNEQFF. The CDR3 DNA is TGTGCCAGTAATCCCGGGTCCTACAATGAGCAGTTCTTC.